These T cell receptor beta chains were read from a single sample in a study of shared T cell receptors in the human thymus. Repertoires were generated with immunoSEQ multiplex PCR, while TCRdb's copy carries only in-frame clones and drops some. There are 700,000 or so clones in the sample; approximately 83% occur only once, and approximately 0.01% lies in the top ten. The data also belong to a second study, concerning human thymus T cells.

The sequenced material came from thymocytes. The origin of the receptors is a girl under two years old with a congenital heart defect. The CDR3 runs from the conserved cysteine through the conserved F or W. Each record gives: D gene, V gene, J gene, clone size, CDR3 DNA, CDR3 protein. A D gene is named only where the DNA matches it firmly. Not every row has a clone size; where given, it reads once, few, many or a size class.

>.|TRBV27|TRBJ2-5|.
TGTGCCAGCAGTTTATCAAGGGGAAACCGTCCAGAGACCCAGTACTTC
CASSLSRGNRPETQYF
>TRBD1|TRBV5-1|TRBJ2-7|once
TGCGCCAGCAGCTTGGGAGACAGGGGATACGAGCAGTACTTC
CASSLGDRGYEQYF
>.|TRBV5-6|TRBJ2-7|.
TGTGCCAGCAGTTTCAGGGGTTTCATAGACGAGCAGTACTTC
CASSFRGFIDEQYF
>TRBD1|TRBV2|TRBJ2-6|.
TGTGCCAGCAGTGAAAAAAAGGACAGGGAGGCTAGTGGGGCCAACGTCCTGACTTTC
CASSEKKDREASGANVLTF
>.|TRBV11-2|TRBJ2-7|.
TGTGCCAGCAGCTTAGAGGAGAGCTCCCACGAGCAGTACTTC
CASSLEESSHEQYF
>TRBD2|TRBV4-1|TRBJ2-5|.
TGCGCCAGCAGCCAATCGGGAGCGGGGGGGCCTCTGTCTCAAGAGACCCAGTACTTC
CASSQSGAGGPLSQETQYF
>.|TRBV5-6|TRBJ2-7|.
TGTGCCAGCAGCTTGTATTTCTACAGAACCTACGAGCAGTACTTC
CASSLYFYRTYEQYF
>TRBD2|TRBV10-3|TRBJ2-3|.
TGTGCCATCAGTGAGCCCCACAGACAGCGGGGTACTAGCACAGATACGCAGTATTTT
CAISEPHRQRGTSTDTQYF
>.|TRBV11-2|TRBJ2-5|.
TGTGCCAGCAGCTACTACCCAGGGTTTTTGCAAGAGACCCAGTACTTC
CASSYYPGFLQETQYF
>.|TRBV5-1|TRBJ2-7|.
TGCGCCAGCAGCAATAAGGTGAGACAGGATTACGAGCAGTACTTC
CASSNKVRQDYEQYF
>.|TRBV5-1|TRBJ1-6|once
TGCGCCAGCAGCTTGGTTGGCTGTAATTCACCCCTCCACTTT
CASSLVGCNSPLHF
>TRBD2|TRBV7-2|TRBJ2-3|.
TGTGCCAGCAGCTTGGGAGGACTAGTTCCACATACGCAGTATTTT
CASSLGGLVPHTQYF
>.|TRBV6-4|TRBJ1-3|.
TGTGCCAGCAGTGACTCCCACTCATGGGGGGAGGGTTTCTCTGGAAACACCATATATTTT
CASSDSHSWGEGFSGNTIYF
>.|TRBV5-5|TRBJ2-3|.
TGTGCCAGCAGCGGCTATCTAGGCACAGATACGCAGTATTTT
CASSGYLGTDTQYF
>TRBD1|TRBV5-1|TRBJ1-2|.
TGCGCCAGCAGGGGGGACAGCTCTCGGGGCTACACCTTC
CASRGDSSRGYTF
>.|TRBV19|TRBJ1-2|.
TGTGCCACCACTGGACGGGGGGCGCGGGGAGACTATGGCTACACCTTC
CATTGRGARGDYGYTF
>TRBD1|TRBV7-9|TRBJ2-2|.
TGTGCCAGCAGCTTAGGGACAGGGGGCATCGGGGAGCTGTTTTTT
CASSLGTGGIGELFF
>TRBD1|TRBV2|TRBJ1-4|.
TGTGCCAGCAGACCGGGACAGACTAATGAAAAACTGTTTTTT
CASRPGQTNEKLFF
>.|TRBV28|TRBJ1-1|.
TGTGCCAGCAGTTATACCAGGGGATGGAACACTGAAGCTTTCTTT
CASSYTRGWNTEAFF
>.|TRBV14|TRBJ1-1|.
TGTGCCAGCAGCCGACCCCCAGGGCCCCAGTGGAACACTGAAGCTTTCTTT
CASSRPPGPQWNTEAFF
>.|TRBV14|TRBJ2-3|.
TGTGCCAGCAGCTCAAGTTTCCTAGGCACAGATACGCAGTATTTT
CASSSSFLGTDTQYF
>.|TRBV14|TRBJ1-2|.
TGTGCCAGCAGCCAACCCGGGATTTGGGACTATGGCTACACCTTC
CASSQPGIWDYGYTF
>.|TRBV18|TRBJ1-5|.
TGTGCCAGCTCACGACAGCCAGCCCCAAACAATCAGCCCCAGCATTTT
CASSRQPAPNNQPQHF
>TRBD1|TRBV4-1|TRBJ1-4|.
TGCGCCAGCAGAGGACAGGCCACAACTAATGAAAAACTGTTTTTT
CASRGQATTNEKLFF
>.|TRBV28|TRBJ1-5|.
TGTGCCAGCAGTTTAGGGGGCGGGGGCGGAGGCAATCAGCCCCAGCATTTT
CASSLGGGGGGNQPQHF
>.|TRBV30|TRBJ1-2|.
TGTGCCTGGAGTTTTTCTCCCCCGCGCGGCTACACCTTC
CAWSFSPPRGYTF
>.|TRBV5-1|TRBJ2-5|.
TGCGCCAGCAGCTTGGCCTTGGGTCGAATCCCCAGGGAGACCCAGTACTTC
CASSLALGRIPRETQYF
>.|TRBV28|TRBJ2-5|.
TGTGCCAGCAGACCTCCCGGCGGGGGCCTCCAAGAGACCCAGTACTTC
CASRPPGGGLQETQYF
>TRBD2|TRBV4-1|TRBJ2-7|.
TGCGCCAGCAGCCAAGATCACCCGGGAGGGGGACACGAGCAGTACTTC
CASSQDHPGGGHEQYF
>TRBD2|TRBV4-2|TRBJ2-1|.
TGTGCCAGCAGCCAAGATTCAAGCGGGACTAGCGGGGGAGCTGACAATGAGCAGTTCTTC
CASSQDSSGTSGGADNEQFF
>.|TRBV7-2|TRBJ1-5|.
TGTGCCAGCACCAAAGGGGGAAGTCAGCCCCAGCATTTT
CASTKGGSQPQHF
>.|TRBV6-5|TRBJ1-6|few
TGTGCCAGCAGTTACTCGGTCAGCGCGGATTCACCCCTCCACTTT
CASSYSVSADSPLHF
>TRBD1|TRBV11-2|TRBJ1-1|.
TGTGCCAGCAGCTATCAAGGGGGCTTGAAGGCTTTCTTT
CASSYQGGLKAFF
>TRBD2|TRBV28|TRBJ2-1|once
TGTGCCAGCAGACCAGCGGGGGGATACAATGAGCAGTTCTTC
CASRPAGGYNEQFF
>TRBD2|TRBV28|TRBJ2-3|once
TGTGCCAGCAGCGAAGGCGGGGGGTCATTGGATACGCAGTATTTT
CASSEGGGSLDTQYF
>.|TRBV12-5|TRBJ2-6|.
TGTGCTAGTGGTTTGCCACCGGGAGCCGGGGCCAACGTCCTGACTTTC
CASGLPPGAGANVLTF
>TRBD1|TRBV11-2|TRBJ1-2|.
TGTGCCAGCAGCGGACCAAGGGACAGGGGGTATGGCTACACCTTC
CASSGPRDRGYGYTF
>TRBD1|TRBV6-6|TRBJ1-2|.
TGTGCCAGCAGTCTTCACCAGGGACAGATCCGCTATGGCTACACCTTC
CASSLHQGQIRYGYTF
>TRBD2|TRBV7-8|TRBJ2-3|.
TGTGCCAGCAGCTTAATCGGGGGGGGCACAGATACGCAGTATTTT
CASSLIGGGTDTQYF
>TRBD1|TRBV28|TRBJ2-7|.
TGTGCCAGCAGTTTATTAGGGGTTCTCCGGGACAGGGGGGACGAGCAGTACTTC
CASSLLGVLRDRGDEQYF
>.|TRBV9|TRBJ2-2|.
TGTGCCAGCAGCGTAGTCCGCACCGGGGAGCTGTTTTTT
CASSVVRTGELFF
>TRBD2|TRBV6-1|TRBJ2-1|.
TGTGCCAGCAGTGAAAAGGGTAGCGGGGGAGTCTCCTACAATGAGCAGTTCTTC
CASSEKGSGGVSYNEQFF
>TRBD1|TRBV2|TRBJ1-2|.
TGTGCCAGCAGTGGACAGGGTGGCTACACCTTC
CASSGQGGYTF
>.|TRBV15|TRBJ1-5|once
TGTGCCACCAGCAGTCACTACGAGGTGGATCAGCCCCAGCATTTT
CATSSHYEVDQPQHF
>TRBD1|TRBV9|TRBJ1-6|.
TGTGCCAGCAGCAAGGACAGGGGAAGGGGCATTAATTCACCCCTCCACTTT
CASSKDRGRGINSPLHF
>.|TRBV19|TRBJ1-4|few
TGTGCCAGTAGTAGTCGGTTTGGTGGTGAAAAACTGTTTTTT
CASSSRFGGEKLFF
>.|TRBV5-5|TRBJ1-1|.
TGTGCCAGCAGCTTGATACAGAACACTGAAGCTTTCTTT
CASSLIQNTEAFF
>.|TRBV19|TRBJ1-1|once
TGTGCCAGTAGTATACCCCCGGACAGAGCCAGGACTGAAGCTTTCTTT
CASSIPPDRARTEAFF
>TRBD2|TRBV5-1|TRBJ2-7|.
TGCGCCAGCAGCAAGCCCCACAAGACTAGCGTCTTCTACGAGCAGTACTTC
CASSKPHKTSVFYEQYF